This T cell receptor beta chain appears in the sequencing data of a study of blood T cell repertoires in COVID-19. Study-level background: COVID-19 samples, acute and convalescent, were from the United States, Italy and Spain. Sources were T cells, B-cell-depleted T cells, or PBMCs; the material itself was cDNA or gDNA.

Per the study methods: Amplifying reference gene primers gave estimates of nucleated cell counts. This table comes from immunoSEQ multiplex PCR, and its TCRdb copy is limited to in-frame clones, with some not included. V and J calls and clone size follow that table, whereas D and trimming were derived from the DNA. In the table there are approximately 85,000 clones, around 81% of which are singletons. J lost 4 bases, V lost 4 bases, and 2 bases had no gene match. Germline CDR1 SGHRS, CDR2 YFSETQ. This CDR3 comprises 15 residues. The chain links TRBV5-1 to TRBJ2-1; TRBD2 aligns across 13 bases. The receptor's source is a woman aged 70-85 years with active or convalescent COVID-19. The specimen was peripheral blood. The chain's CDR3 is CASSTTSGGYNEQFF. CDR3 nucleotides: TGCGCCAGCAGCACGACTAGCGGGGGGTACAATGAGCAGTTCTTC.